These 3 T cell receptor beta chains originate from one sample sequenced in a study of radiation and T cells in renal cell carcinoma. The time point was: blood 2 weeks post-SBRT. Described treatment: 15 Gy SBRT to primary tumor, nephrectomy 4 weeks later. Clones were sequenced by immunoSEQ multiplex PCR, and TCRdb holds only the in-frame ones, with some missing. The sample holds some 72,000 clones, 82% seen once. This specimen was blood, taken from a patient whose treatment included radiotherapy and nephrectomy. The receptors originated from a man in his fifties or sixties with renal cell carcinoma.

The CDR3 protein is CASSEMGHEAYEQYF. For the CDR3, the DNA is TGTGCCAGCAGTGAAATGGGACACGAGGCATACGAGCAGTACTTC. The V and J genes are TRBV6-1 and TRBJ2-7; weak D call: TRBD1 (6 bases). The CDR3 sequence is 15 residues long. V lost 2 bases and J 4 bases, leaving 15 bases between the germline ends. Germline CDR1 and CDR2: MNHNS and SASEGT.

The chain employs TRBV18 and TRBJ2-1; D may be TRBD1 (5 bases). Trimming shortened V by 0 bases and J by 7 bases, and 16 bases separated the two germline ends. This CDR3 has 16 amino acids. The germline V gene has CDR1 KGHSH and CDR2 LQKENI. CDR3 bases: TGTGCCAGCTCACCACCCGATTGGGGCGCAGGTAATGAGCAGTTCTTC. Its translation: CASSPPDWGAGNEQFF.

The chain joins TRBV7-9 to TRBJ2-3, with 7 bases identical to TRBD1. Per the germline V gene, CDR1 is SEHNR and CDR2 is FQNEAQ (reference sequence). The ends lost 5 bases at V and 1 base at J; junction bases unmatched: 18. This CDR3 spans 19 amino acids. The CDR3, as DNA: TGTGCCAGCAGCCTAAGGGGGCAGGAGGATTCGGTCGGCACAGATACGCAGTATTTT. Translation: CASSLRGQEDSVGTDTQYF.